This T cell receptor beta chain derives from a study of Graves' ophthalmopathy and Graves' hyperthyroidism. Points on this clonotype: Its antigen is undetermined.

Using RNA transcripts, the TCR beta CDR3 regions were amplified. HTBI primers served in a first-round RT-PCR, which a second-round multiplex PCR followed. TCRdb called the multiplex PCR reads again in MiXCR, with one record for every CDR3 protein. The table has tens of thousands of distinct CDR3 sequences, about 51% seen once. The CDR3 is 14 residues long. Per the germline V gene, CDR1 is SGHDT and CDR2 is YYEEEE. V lost 3 bases and J 2 bases, leaving 9 bases between the germline ends. Study-level results: Blood also harbored most expanded thyroid clonotypes above 0.001 frequency.

The clonotype originates from an adult man with Graves' ophthalmopathy. The V call is TRBV5-6, the J call TRBJ1-5; perhaps TRBD1 as D (6 bases). The specimen was peripheral blood. CDR3 in amino acids: CASSWRGGNQPQHF. The CDR3 DNA reads as TGTGCCAGCAGCTGGAGGGGGGGCAATCAGCCCCAGCATTTT.